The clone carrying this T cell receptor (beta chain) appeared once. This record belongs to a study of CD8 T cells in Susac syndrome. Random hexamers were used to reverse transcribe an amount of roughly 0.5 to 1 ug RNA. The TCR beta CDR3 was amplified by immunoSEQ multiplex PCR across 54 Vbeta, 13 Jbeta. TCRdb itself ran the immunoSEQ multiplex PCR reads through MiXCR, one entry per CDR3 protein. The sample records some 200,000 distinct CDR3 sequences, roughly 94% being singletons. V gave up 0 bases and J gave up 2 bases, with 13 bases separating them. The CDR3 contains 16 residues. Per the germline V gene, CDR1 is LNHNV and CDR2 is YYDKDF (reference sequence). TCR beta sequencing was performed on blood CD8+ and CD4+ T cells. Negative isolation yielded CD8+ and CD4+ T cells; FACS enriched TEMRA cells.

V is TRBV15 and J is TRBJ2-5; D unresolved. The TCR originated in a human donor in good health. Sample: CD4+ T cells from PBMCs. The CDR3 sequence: CATSREGGYSQETQYF. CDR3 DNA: TGTGCCACCAGCAGAGAGGGCGGATATTCACAAGAGACCCAGTACTTC. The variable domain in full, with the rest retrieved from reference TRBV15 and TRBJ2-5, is DAMVIQNPRYQVTQFGKPVTLSCSQTLNHNVMYWYQQKSSQAPKLLFHYYDKDFNNEADTPDNFQSRRPNTSFCFLDIRSPGLGDTAMYLCATSREGGYSQETQYFGPGTRLLVL.